The 20 T cell receptor beta chains below were found in one sample sequenced in a study of naive and memory T cell subsets. An equimolar mix of two oligonucleotides served as the beta constant-region primer for TRBC1 and TRBC2. The ligated cDNA underwent four PCR rounds using SP2 and nested alpha and beta constant-region primers. TCRdb re-analysed the UMI-ligation and nested PCR reads in MiXCR, keeping a single row per CDR3 protein. This table has about 150,000 distinct CDR3 sequences, about 20% appearing once. These receptors have no known antigen. Study results and caveats: Especially in CD8 cells, naive repertoires contained a few larger clonotypes, possibly CD45RA-re-expressing memory cells.

The sequenced sample consisted of naive CD4+ T cells from blood. All receptors derive from a human donor in good health.

The chain links TRBV6-1 to TRBJ2-7, with 9 positions matching TRBD2. The CDR3 runs 19 residues. CDR1 and CDR2 (germline): MNHNS, SASEGT. Trimming removed 4 bases from V and 2 bases from J; junction bases left unmatched: 18. CDR3 residues: CASSGLGGRAKGGAYEQYF. CDR3 nucleotides: TGTGCCAGCAGTGGGCTAGGCGGGAGGGCCAAAGGAGGGGCCTACGAGCAGTACTTC.

This clonotype was detected many times. This chain joins TRBV28 and TRBJ2-7; D ambiguous. Germline CDR1 reads MDHEN; CDR2 reads SYDVKM. There are 12 residues in the CDR3. DNA for the CDR3: TGTGCGACGGACGGCCCTTATTCCGAGCAGTACTTC. As protein: CATDGPYSEQYF.

This clonotype has ten or more counts. V usage is TRBV27 and J usage is TRBJ2-3; D gene ambiguous. The V and J ends lost 5 bases and 2 bases respectively, with 2 bases between them. CDR1 is MNHEY and CDR2 is SMNVEV in the germline V gene (reference sequence). This CDR3 spans 11 amino acids. Written as DNA, the CDR3 is TGTGCCAGCAGTGACACAGATACGCAGTATTTT. This gives the protein CASSDTDTQYF.

The J gene is TRBJ2-3, the V gene TRBV27; D call uncertain. The CDR3 is 13 residues long. Germline CDR1 is MNHEY and CDR2 is SMNVEV (reference sequence). V was clipped by 2 bases and J by 6 bases, with 9 bases between them. CDR3 loop: CASSLRVMDTQYF. The CDR3 DNA reads as TGTGCCAGCAGTTTAAGGGTCATGGATACGCAGTATTTT.

This clonotype was recorded a few times. This chain connects TRBV5-1 to TRBJ2-1, with D unclear. The germline gives CDR1 SGHRS, CDR2 YFSETQ. This CDR3 spans 16 amino acids. The V end lost 4 bases, the J end lost 0 bases, and 14 bases lay between the germline ends. The CDR3 nucleotides are TGCGCCAGCAGCGGAAGGCCCCTCAGCTCCTACAATGAGCAGTTCTTC. Protein product: CASSGRPLSSYNEQFF. The whole variable domain, filled in from reference TRBV5-1 and TRBJ2-1, reads KAGVTQTPRYLIKTRGQQVTLSCSPISGHRSVSWYQQTPGQGLQFLFEYFSETQRNKGNFPGRFSGRQFSNSRSEMNVSTLELGDSALYLCASSGRPLSSYNEQFFGPGTRLTVL.

J is TRBJ1-5 and V is TRBV15, with D perhaps matching TRBD1 (5 bases). The V end was cut by 0 bases, the J end by 5 bases, with 14 bases between. The length of the CDR3 is 16 residues. From germline, CDR1 is LNHNV and CDR2 YYDKDF (reference sequence). The DNA of the CDR3 is TGTGCCACCAGCAGAGAAGGTGCAGGGTGGTATCAGCCCCAGCATTTT. Protein product: CATSREGAGWYQPQHF.

The chain joins TRBV30 to TRBJ2-7; D not resolved. The germline CDR1 and CDR2 sequences are GTSNPN and SVGIG (reference sequence). Trimming removed 0 bases from V and 6 bases from J, with 12 bases in between. This CDR3 is 13 amino acids long. The CDR3 region is CAWSVAGSLEQYF. Here the CDR3 DNA reads TGTGCCTGGAGTGTAGCTGGCTCCCTCGAGCAGTACTTC.

The chain uses TRBV4-3 and TRBJ1-1, with D possibly TRBD1 on 5 matching bases. Trimming removed 0 bases at V and 0 bases at J, with 11 bases between. This CDR3 is built from 16 residues. Germline-derived CDR1 and CDR2 are LGHNA and YSLEER. DNA of the CDR3: TGCGCCAGCAGCCAAGATCAGGGCAGGTTGAACACTGAAGCTTTCTTT. This gives the protein CASSQDQGRLNTEAFF.

This clonotype was detected only a few times. The chain uses TRBV7-9 and TRBJ2-7; maybe TRBD2 (6 bases). V shed 5 bases and J shed 0 bases, with 11 bases lying between them. Germline V CDR1 and CDR2: SEHNR, FQNEAQ (reference sequence). The CDR3 extends over 14 amino acids. This CDR3 reads CASSRDLGSYEQYF. The CDR3 DNA reads as TGTGCCAGCAGCCGGGACTTAGGCTCCTACGAGCAGTACTTC.

This clonotype was observed once. The rearrangement joins TRBV3-1 to TRBJ1-3, with unresolved D. V shed 1 base and J shed 5 bases, with 0 bases lying between them. Germline lookup yields CDR1 LGHDT and CDR2 YNNKEL (reference sequence). CDR3 length: 11 amino acids. CDR3 nucleotide sequence: TGTGCCAGCAGCCAAGGAAACACCATATATTTT. This translates into CASSQGNTIYF.

The V and J genes are TRBV5-6 and TRBJ2-5; D is unresolved. Germline values: CDR1 SGHDT, CDR2 YYEEEE. V lost 4 bases and J 8 bases, leaving 12 bases between the germline ends. The CDR3 extends over 12 amino acids. CDR3 sequence (DNA): TGTGCCAGCAGCCTCCCCCGTAATACCCAGTACTTC. Its protein is CASSLPRNTQYF.

The chain has TRBV5-1 and TRBJ2-4, with unresolved D. V lost 4 bases to trimming and J lost 6 bases, with 14 bases between them. Germline CDR1 reads SGHRS; CDR2 reads YFSETQ. The CDR3 length is 14 residues. Written as DNA, the CDR3 is TGCGCCAGCAGCCTCGACGCGCTTCCAAACATTCAGTACTTC. This translates into CASSLDALPNIQYF.

This clonotype appeared once. As DNA, the CDR3 is TGTGCCAGCAGTTACTCCCCCAGCCGGTCGGAGACCCAGTACTTC. Its translation: CASSYSPSRSETQYF. This chain uses TRBV6-5 with TRBJ2-5; D remains ambiguous. Germline CDR1 MNHEY, CDR2 SVGAGI. The ends were cut back, 0 bases at V and 5 bases at J, with 13 bases in the middle. This CDR3 is 15 amino acids long.

This chain joins TRBV5-4 and TRBJ2-5; TRBD2 might be the D (5 bases). Germline loops: CDR1 SGHNT, CDR2 YYREEE (reference sequence). There are 15 residues in the CDR3. The ends were cut back, 1 base at V and 5 bases at J, with 15 bases in the middle. CDR3 nucleotide sequence: TGTGCCAGCAGCTTGAGTCTAGCCGTGGGGGAGACCCAGTACTTC. It encodes CASSLSLAVGETQYF.

In regard to this clonotype: A much larger clone differs from this one at a single base, so this may be a read error. This chain uses TRBV23-1 with TRBJ1-1; TRBD1 aligns across 7 bases. TRBV23-1 is labeled an ORF, and its function is uncertain. The CDR3 runs 15 residues. CDR3: CANSQSRGPNTEAFF. CDR3 coding DNA: TGCGCCAACAGTCAATCAAGGGGGCCTAACACTGAAGCTTTCTTT.

Ten or more counts support this clonotype. The rearrangement joins TRBV20-1 to TRBJ2-3, with TRBD1 matching over 8 bases. V dropped 3 bases and J dropped 2; count of bases not matched to a gene: 7. The CDR3 has 15 residues. The germline gives CDR1 DFQATT, CDR2 SNEGSKA (reference sequence). CDR3 coding DNA: TGCAGTGCTAGCCCCGACAGGGGTCTCACAGATACGCAGTATTTT. Translation gives CSASPDRGLTDTQYF.

CDR3 nucleotides: TGTGCCAGCAGCTTAAGGACTAGCGGTTTCTACAATGAGCAGTTCTTC. This translates into CASSLRTSGFYNEQFF. The rearrangement links TRBV3-1 to TRBJ2-1; 10 positions match TRBD2. The ends lost 5 bases at V and 3 bases at J; junction bases unmatched: 7. In germline, CDR1 is LGHDT, CDR2 YNNKEL (reference sequence). This CDR3 has 16 residues.

The table lists this clonotype with a few counts. The chain uses TRBV7-6 and TRBJ1-4; perhaps TRBD1 as D (6 bases). V shed 5 bases and J shed 10 bases, with 20 bases lying between them. CDR1 is SGHVS and CDR2 is FNYEAQ in the germline V gene. The CDR3 extends over 15 amino acids. In nucleotides, the CDR3 is TGTGCCAGCAGCGGGTACAGGGCAAACGATGGAAAACTGTTTTTT. This codes for CASSGYRANDGKLFF.

This chain joins TRBV7-2 and TRBJ2-7, with unresolved D. From germline, CDR1 is SGHTA and CDR2 FQGNSA. The CDR3 has 15 residues. Between the trimmed V and J ends, which lost 7 bases and 0 bases, there was a span of 16 bases. The DNA of the CDR3 is TGTGCCAGCAATCCGCCCGGAGCCCACTCCTACGAGCAGTACTTC. Its protein is CASNPPGAHSYEQYF.

The gene calls are TRBV10-1 and TRBJ2-1, with 12 bases aligning to TRBD2. There are 17 residues in the CDR3. Germline V gene sequence: CDR1 WNHNN, CDR2 SYGVQD (reference sequence). Trimming removed 1 base from V and 6 bases from J; junction bases left unmatched: 7. CDR3 region: CASSEFPSGRASNEQFF. The CDR3 DNA reads as TGCGCCAGCAGTGAGTTTCCTAGCGGGAGGGCCAGCAATGAGCAGTTCTTC.